Included here is one T cell receptor (beta chain) sequence, with context. The data derive from a study of blood T cell repertoires in COVID-19. About the study: PBMCs, B-cell-depleted T cells, or T cells provided the cDNA or gDNA that made up the material.

The CDR3 has 14 amino acids. Germline-derived CDR1 and CDR2 are GTSNPN and SVGIG (reference sequence). Unmatched junction bases numbered 8, after V lost 5 bases and J lost 7 bases. Per the original data handling: Reference gene primer amplification gave estimated nucleated cell counts. Assay: immunoSEQ multiplex PCR; the TCRdb copy retains only in-frame clones and omits some. V and J calls and clone size are those listed in that table; D and trimming were worked out from the DNA. The table lists 200,000 to 250,000 clones, 75% to 90% of them singletons. The chain combines TRBV30 with TRBJ1-5, with TRBD1 matching 10 bases. The sequenced material came from peripheral blood. The TCR comes from a middle-aged woman with acute or convalescent COVID-19. The CDR3 sequence: CAWGDRGSRQPQHF. The CDR3 coding sequence is TGTGCCTGGGGGGACAGGGGTTCCAGGCAGCCCCAGCATTTT.